This paragraph reports one T cell receptor beta chain. The TCR beta CDR3 regions underwent amplification from RNA transcripts. HTBI primers served in a first-round RT-PCR, which a second-round multiplex PCR followed. TCRdb called the multiplex PCR reads again in MiXCR, with one record for every CDR3 protein. The data show about 700,000 distinct CDR3 sequences, roughly two fifths seen once. This entry belongs to a study of Graves' ophthalmopathy and Graves' hyperthyroidism. Study-level background: Peripheral blood was gathered at first diagnosis, ahead of any treatment whatsoever.

Germline CDR1 is MNHNY and CDR2 is SVGAGI (reference sequence). The CDR3 spans 16 residues. V lost 2 bases, J lost 9 bases, and 17 bases lay in between. The sequenced sample was peripheral blood. The chain has TRBV6-6 and TRBJ1-6, with D uncertain. The TCR sequence derives from an adult man with Graves' ophthalmopathy. The CDR3 loop is CASSYNSAGFSSPLHF. DNA of the CDR3: TGTGCCAGCAGTTACAACAGTGCCGGGTTTAGTTCACCCCTCCACTTT.